The TCR beta chain described here comes from a study of cytomegalovirus exposure and HLA in healthy donors (dated 2017 in TCRdb). At the level of the whole study: According to a later analysis, one platform produced both the roughly 130 validation repertoires and the 666 repertoires of the first cohort. The aim of the study was to test whether cataloging public T cell receptors could identify signatures of past pathogen exposure. Along with the approximately 600-subject first cohort, a separate validation cohort of over a hundred different subjects was used. To predict cytomegalovirus infection status, the study combined high-throughput TCR immunosequencing, statistical association of individual TCRs with disease status, and machine learning.

Separate from the approximately 700-subject first cohort, the validation cohort of roughly 130 subjects was the group to which the donors belonged. Summary of the overall study and its limitations: A later analysis found that TCRs clustered in the first cohort also tended to co-occur in the approximately 120 validation repertoires, with approximately 95% of cluster scores above 0. A few of the identified cytomegalovirus-associated TCR beta chains were confirmed in vitro to be specific for cytomegalovirus antigens. In both the original and validation cohorts, the classifier was reported to diagnose cytomegalovirus status with high specificity and sensitivity. A later analysis had no HLA typing for the validation cohort, so co-occurrence there was scored across all 110 or so repertoires. It was suggested by the authors that the approach could potentially be generalized to other disease states and immunological phenotypes. The study gave a list of 150 to 200 TCR beta chains associated with cytomegalovirus. Across donors, most TCR sequences were observed very rarely, whereas some public TCRs were present in many individuals.

In the germline V gene, CDR1 corresponds to MDHEN and CDR2 to SYDVKM. Trimming costs V 10 bases and J 1 base, and their ends lie 17 bases apart. The CDR3 has 15 amino acids, counting the end cysteine and phenylalanine. The entry retains the CDR3 DNA only, 45 bases that are in frame from base 1. With regard to this clone: What antigen it recognizes has not been identified. Base qualities are not recorded, but no much larger clone differs from it by a single base.

Libraries were made using the immunoSEQ multiplex PCR assay. In the original analysis: A statistical classification framework was developed to diagnose cytomegalovirus status using the catalog of TCR beta chain sequences. The table comes from immuneACCESS by way of TCRdb, which keeps in-frame sequences with V and J called. Part of the clones is missing from these tables; in studies checked, under half for an unresolved V gene and the rest for unknown reasons. Clone size and V and J calls were adopted from that table, with D and trimming inferred from the DNA. Here the sample has tens of thousands of clones; about 96% occur a single time. 0.6% to 0.95% of the sample rests with the top ten.

The chain is made from TRBV28 and TRBJ1-5, with the D gene not clear enough to name. This receptor was obtained from a man aged 18-30 years in good health and CMV-seronegative. The sample was PBMCs. The encoded CDR3 is CATLLGVWSNQPQHF. The bases are TGTGCCACCCTCCTCGGGGTTTGGAGCAATCAGCCCCAGCATTTT.